Here is one T cell receptor (beta chain) with its context. The data are from a study of cytomegalovirus exposure and HLA in healthy donors. The CDR3 runs 15 residues. Germline V gene data show CDR1 as MNHNS and CDR2 as SASEGT. The trim removed 1 base at V and 5 bases at J, leaving 6 bases unmatched. Measured with immunoSEQ multiplex PCR; TCRdb has only the in-frame clones, and not every one. The sample lists 70,000 to 80,000 clones, 94% occurring once. This chain uses TRBV6-1 with TRBJ2-5; 8 bases match TRBD1. The TCR originated in a woman aged 18-30 years in good health and CMV-seronegative. Sequenced material: PBMCs. CDR3 coding DNA: TGTGCCAGCAGTGAAGATGCAGGGGGCGCGGAGACCCAGTACTTC. Translation: CASSEDAGGAETQYF.